The clone carrying this T cell receptor beta chain showed up just a few times. This entry comes from a study of molecular identifiers for immune sequencing clone quantification. Each CDR3 protein gets one entry after TCRdb re-called the PCR reads with MiXCR. Of about 320,000 distinct CDR3 sequences listed, 24% are singletons. This CDR3 has 16 residues. Germline assignment: CDR1 KGHSH and CDR2 LQKENI. Germline trimming cut 3 bases from V and 0 bases from J; bases unmatched to any gene: 6. The chain couples TRBV18 to TRBJ2-7; 9 nucleotides agree with TRBD2. The TCR comes from a human donor in good health. Some libraries in this study had Jurkat cell RNA spiked in. What was sequenced was naive CD8+ T cells from blood, with Jurkat cell RNA spiked in. Subset in this sample: FACS-sorted CD8+CD4-CCR7+CD45RA+ naive T cells. CDR3 bases: TGTGCCAGCTCACCCCCTAGCGGGGTCAGCTCCTACGAGCAGTACTTC. This sequence encodes CASSPPSGVSSYEQYF.